The rows below give T cell receptor beta chains drawn from one sample of a study of T-cell reconstitution after alpha-beta-depleted transplantation in children. TCRdb processed the PCR reads anew with MiXCR; each CDR3 protein has one entry. The data show about 1,000,000 distinct CDR3 sequences, around 30% seen once. Sequencing used PBMCs, mostly from graft donor cells, obtained 360 days after TCRalphabeta/CD19-depleted stem cell transplant. These receptors all stem from a boy in the first two years of life who had a stem cell transplant for SCID, so the T cells may come from the graft donor. The CDR3 runs from the conserved cysteine through the conserved F or W. A D gene is named only where the DNA matches it firmly. Only part of the rows carry a size: once, few, many, or a class if the clone is expanded.

d_gene	v_gene	j_gene	abundance	len	CDR3aa	CDR3nt
TRBD2	TRBV10-3	TRBJ2-4	.	17	CASTRLAGGQAKNIQYF	TGTGCCAGTACCCGACTAGCGGGGGGTCAAGCCAAAAACATTCAGTACTTC
.	TRBV3-1	TRBJ2-5	.	11	CASSLKGTGYF	TGTGCCAGCAGCCTAAAGGGAACGGGATACTTC
.	TRBV27	TRBJ2-7	many	14	CASSETLGGYEQYF	TGTGCCAGCAGCGAGACCCTTGGGGGGTACGAGCAGTACTTC
TRBD2	TRBV12-3/TRBV12-4	TRBJ2-1	.	14	CASSVLAGGREQFF	TGTGCCAGCAGTGTCCTAGCGGGGGGACGTGAGCAGTTCTTC
.	TRBV5-1	TRBJ2-7	few	16	CASSVGLARETYEQYF	TGCGCCAGCAGCGTGGGACTGGCACGAGAGACCTACGAGCAGTACTTC
.	TRBV12-3/TRBV12-4	TRBJ2-1	.	12	CASSLVAGLLIF	TGTGCCAGCAGTTTAGTTGCGGGACTTTTAATCTTC
.	TRBV7-8	TRBJ2-3	.	15	CASSLMGSSTDTQYF	TGTGCCAGCAGCTTAATGGGGTCTAGCACAGATACGCAGTATTTT
.	TRBV6-8	TRBJ2-2	.	15	CASSQGQILAGELFF	TGTGCCAGCAGCCAAGGACAGATTTTAGCCGGGGAGCTGTTTTTT
.	TRBV27	TRBJ2-1	.	13	CASRHGAGGEQFF	TGTGCCAGCCGCCACGGTGCCGGTGGTGAGCAGTTCTTC
.	TRBV20-1	TRBJ2-1	.	13	CSAREPVNYEQFF	TGCAGTGCTAGAGAACCAGTAAACTATGAGCAGTTCTTC
.	TRBV30	TRBJ1-1	few	13	CAWSRGGSTEAFF	TGTGCCTGGAGCCGGGGGGGCTCCACTGAAGCTTTCTTT
.	TRBV27	TRBJ2-7	few	17	CASSLTPYAGILYEQYF	TGTGCCAGCAGTTTAACGCCTTATGCGGGTATACTCTACGAGCAGTACTTC
.	TRBV4-2	TRBJ2-5	few	14	CASSSDRIQETQYF	TGTGCCAGCAGCTCCGACAGGATCCAAGAGACCCAGTACTTC
.	TRBV29-1	TRBJ2-2	.	13	CSVEKGNTGELFF	TGCAGCGTTGAAAAAGGGAACACCGGGGAGCTGTTTTTT
.	TRBV4-3	TRBJ2-1	.	13	CASSQGSTGEQFF	TGCGCCAGCAGCCAAGGTAGCACTGGGGAGCAGTTCTTC
TRBD2	TRBV5-1	TRBJ2-1	few	15	CASSREASAYNEQFF	TGCGCCAGCAGCCGGGAGGCTAGCGCTTACAATGAGCAGTTCTTC
TRBD1	TRBV6-1	TRBJ1-5	.	15	CASSKRTGLNQPQHF	TGTGCCAGTTCAAAAAGGACAGGACTTAATCAGCCCCAGCATTTT
.	TRBV5-1	TRBJ2-2	.	16	CASRTEGHRLPGELFF	TGCGCCAGCAGAACGGAGGGACACCGATTGCCGGGGGAGCTGTTTTTT
TRBD2	TRBV4-1	TRBJ2-5	few	17	CASSQVTVSGRGETQYF	TGCGCCAGCAGCCAAGTTACCGTGAGCGGGAGGGGAGAGACCCAGTACTTC
.	TRBV7-9	TRBJ1-1	.	16	CASSLRNNLNPTEAFF	TGTGCCAGCAGCTTGAGGAATAACCTGAATCCCACTGAAGCTTTCTTT
.	TRBV25-1	TRBJ2-2	few	15	CASSDPSGRTGELFF	TGTGCCAGCAGTGACCCCTCAGGACGCACCGGGGAGCTGTTTTTT
TRBD2	TRBV4-1	TRBJ2-1	few	17	CASSRSTSGLAYNEQFF	TGCGCCAGCAGTCGGAGTACTTCGGGACTAGCCTACAATGAGCAGTTCTTC
.	TRBV27	TRBJ1-6	.	14	CASSLWTPGSPLHF	TGTGCCAGCAGTTTATGGACACCGGGATCACCCCTCCACTTT
.	TRBV28	TRBJ1-2	few	14	CASGREAYNYGYTF	TGTGCCAGCGGCCGGGAGGCTTATAACTATGGCTACACCTTC
.	TRBV5-1	TRBJ2-2	.	12	CASKANTGELFF	TGCGCCAGCAAGGCCAACACCGGGGAGCTGTTTTTT
TRBD2	TRBV20-1	TRBJ2-3	.	18	CSATSMGARGAGTDTQYF	TGCAGTGCTACTTCGATGGGGGCGCGGGGGGCCGGCACAGATACGCAGTATTTT
TRBD2	TRBV2	TRBJ2-3	many	15	CASNLAGSGTDTQYF	TGTGCCAGCAACTTAGCGGGATCGGGCACAGATACGCAGTATTTT
.	TRBV12-3/TRBV12-4	TRBJ2-1	few	16	CASSLGGVRGYNEQFF	TGTGCCAGCAGTTTAGGGGGGGTCAGGGGATACAATGAGCAGTTCTTC
.	TRBV7-8	TRBJ1-5	once	17	CASSLGAGRNSNQPQHF	TGTGCCAGCAGCTTAGGGGCGGGACGGAATAGCAATCAGCCCCAGCATTTT
TRBD2	TRBV28	TRBJ2-3	.	16	CASSLGGGGTGDTQYF	TGTGCCAGCAGTTTAGGGGGCGGGGGGACCGGAGATACGCAGTATTTT
.	TRBV19	TRBJ2-2	few	15	CASSMGHPATGELFF	TGTGCCAGTAGTATGGGACACCCAGCCACCGGGGAGCTGTTTTTT
TRBD1	TRBV28	TRBJ2-7	.	13	CAIGQALSYEQYF	TGTGCCATTGGACAGGCACTCTCCTACGAGCAGTACTTC
.	TRBV5-1	TRBJ2-6	few	14	CASSRAWGANVLTF	TGCGCCAGCAGCAGAGCCTGGGGGGCCAACGTCCTGACTTTC
TRBD1	TRBV7-3	TRBJ2-3	.	15	CASSFYRGPTDTQYF	TGTGCCAGCAGCTTTTACAGGGGGCCTACAGATACGCAGTATTTT
.	TRBV20-1	TRBJ1-5	.	14	CSARTVVSNQPQHF	TGCAGTGCCAGGACGGTTGTGAGCAATCAGCCCCAGCATTTT
TRBD1	TRBV24-1	TRBJ2-3	once	13	CATRETGADTQYF	TGTGCCACCAGGGAAACAGGGGCAGATACGCAGTATTTT
TRBD1	TRBV4-3	TRBJ1-2	.	18	CASSRKAGTGGSSYGYTF	TGCGCCAGCAGCCGGAAAGCCGGGACAGGGGGGAGTAGCTATGGCTACACCTTC
.	TRBV7-3	TRBJ2-1	few	16	CASSPSRVEGTNEQFF	TGTGCCAGCAGCCCCTCCCGGGTCGAGGGGACCAATGAGCAGTTCTTC
TRBD2	TRBV5-1	TRBJ2-7	.	14	CASSLFASGGEQYF	TGCGCCAGCAGCTTGTTTGCTAGCGGGGGTGAGCAGTACTTC
TRBD1	TRBV24-1	TRBJ2-5	few	14	CATSDPRGRETQYF	TGTGCCACCAGTGACCCCAGGGGGAGAGAGACCCAGTACTTC
.	TRBV28	TRBJ2-3	few	14	CASRLAGRSGTQYF	TGTGCCAGCAGGCTGGCAGGGCGGTCGGGTACGCAGTATTTT
.	TRBV6-2/TRBV6-3	TRBJ1-5	once	14	CASRGEVTNQPQHF	TGTGCCAGCCGAGGGGAAGTAACCAATCAGCCCCAGCATTTT
TRBD2	TRBV10-1	TRBJ2-3	.	15	CASSVSGVPTDTQYF	TGCGCCAGCAGCGTGAGCGGGGTCCCCACAGATACGCAGTATTTT
TRBD2	TRBV11-2	TRBJ2-7	few	16	CASSFSGLADSYEQYF	TGTGCCAGCAGCTTCTCGGGACTAGCGGACTCCTACGAGCAGTACTTC
.	TRBV28	TRBJ1-3	.	17	CASSFNGRTWAGNTIYF	TGTGCCAGCAGTTTTAATGGGCGGACTTGGGCTGGAAACACCATATATTTT
.	TRBV6-1	TRBJ1-4	.	15	CASSPPTCCGEKLFF	TGTGCCAGCAGTCCTCCAACTTGCTGTGGCGAAAAACTGTTTTTT
.	TRBV7-8	TRBJ1-3	many	13	CASSLTSGNTIYF	TGTGCCAGCAGCTTAACCTCGGGAAACACCATATATTTT
.	TRBV6-2/TRBV6-3	TRBJ2-6	few	15	CASSPHRSGANVLTF	TGTGCCAGCAGCCCTCATCGCTCTGGGGCCAACGTCCTGACTTTC
.	TRBV4-1	TRBJ2-7	.	14	CASSQVGGKDEQYF	TGCGCCAGCAGCCAAGTAGGGGGAAAGGACGAGCAGTACTTC
TRBD1	TRBV4-3	TRBJ2-1	.	16	CASSQGRVQGADEQFF	TGCGCCAGCAGCCAAGGGAGGGTTCAGGGGGCGGATGAGCAGTTCTTC
.	TRBV9	TRBJ1-4	few	16	CASSAQLGRMDEKLFF	TGTGCCAGCAGCGCCCAGCTAGGGAGGATGGATGAAAAACTGTTTTTT